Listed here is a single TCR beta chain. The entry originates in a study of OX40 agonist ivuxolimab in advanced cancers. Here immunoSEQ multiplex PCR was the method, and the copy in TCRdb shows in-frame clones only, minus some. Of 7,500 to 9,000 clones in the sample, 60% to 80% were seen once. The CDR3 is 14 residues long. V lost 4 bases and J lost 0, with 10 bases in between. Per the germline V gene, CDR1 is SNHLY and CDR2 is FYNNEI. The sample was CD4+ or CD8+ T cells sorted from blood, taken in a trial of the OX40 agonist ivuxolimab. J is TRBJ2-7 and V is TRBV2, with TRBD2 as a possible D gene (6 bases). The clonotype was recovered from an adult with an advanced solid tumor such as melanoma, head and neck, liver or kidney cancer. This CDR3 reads CASSGGLSSYEQYF. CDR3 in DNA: TGTGCCAGCAGTGGGGGACTTAGCTCCTACGAGCAGTACTTC.